The rows below give T cell receptor beta chains drawn from one sample of a study of T cell changes during pregnancy in multiple sclerosis. Sequencing used immunoSEQ multiplex PCR; TCRdb keeps in-frame clones, though not all of them. The table includes 65,000 to 75,000 clones, 80% to 95% detected once. Here the sequenced sample was peripheral blood, taken in the second trimester of pregnancy. Every receptor here comes from a female donor with multiple sclerosis, enrolled in a pregnancy study. CDR3s include the opening cysteine and the closing phenylalanine or tryptophan. A D gene is named only where the DNA matches it firmly. Rows may omit the clone size; those that give it use once, few, many or a size class.

V: TRBV7-8; J: TRBJ2-7; D: TRBD1; size: -; DNA: TGTGCCAGCAGCTTAGTTTCGGGACAGGGTAACTCCTACGAGCAGTACTTC; CDR3: CASSLVSGQGNSYEQYF
V: TRBV11-2; J: TRBJ1-2; D: -; size: -; DNA: TGTGCCAGCAGACCCACAGGGAAGTATGGCTACACCTTC; CDR3: CASRPTGKYGYTF
V: TRBV2; J: TRBJ2-7; D: -; size: -; DNA: TGTGCCAGCAGAGTCGGACTTCTCCCAGGCCCCTACGAGCAGTACTTC; CDR3: CASRVGLLPGPYEQYF
V: TRBV2; J: TRBJ1-3; D: -; size: -; DNA: TGTGCCAGCCCAGCGGAGGGGTCTGGAAACACCATATATTTT; CDR3: CASPAEGSGNTIYF
V: TRBV27; J: TRBJ1-5; D: -; size: -; DNA: TGTGCCAGCAGTCCCCGCAGGGCCCTCGATCAGCCCCAGCATTTT; CDR3: CASSPRRALDQPQHF
V: TRBV6-1; J: TRBJ2-7; D: TRBD2; size: -; DNA: TGTGCCAGCAAATTACTAGCGGTGGTAACCTACGAGCAGTACTTC; CDR3: CASKLLAVVTYEQYF
V: TRBV18; J: TRBJ2-2; D: TRBD1; size: -; DNA: TGTGCCAGCTCACGTCAGTTGGGACAGGGCCGGGACACCGGGGAGCTGTTTTTT; CDR3: CASSRQLGQGRDTGELFF
V: TRBV6-5; J: TRBJ1-1; D: -; size: once; DNA: TGTGCCAGCAGTTACTCGAGGGATTCGGACACTGAAGCTTTCTTT; CDR3: CASSYSRDSDTEAFF
V: TRBV9; J: TRBJ2-2; D: TRBD1; size: -; DNA: TGTGCCAGCAGCGCGACAGGGGGCCTGCCGGGGGAGCTGTTTTTT; CDR3: CASSATGGLPGELFF
V: TRBV11-2; J: TRBJ2-1; D: TRBD1; size: -; DNA: TGTGCCAGCAGCACCTCGACAGGGTTTTTTGTCTACAATGAGCAGTTCTTC; CDR3: CASSTSTGFFVYNEQFF
V: TRBV4-2; J: TRBJ1-5; D: -; size: -; DNA: TGTGCCAGCAGCCAAGGGATTCAGGGGTCCCCCAATCAGCCCCAGCATTTT; CDR3: CASSQGIQGSPNQPQHF
V: TRBV7-2; J: TRBJ2-3; D: -; size: once; DNA: TGTGCCAGCAGTGCCTCCGGCGGGGCCACAGATACGCAGTATTTT; CDR3: CASSASGGATDTQYF
V: TRBV6-4; J: TRBJ1-3; D: -; size: few; DNA: TGTGCCAGCAGTGACTCGCAGGCTTCAGGAAACACCATATATTTT; CDR3: CASSDSQASGNTIYF
V: TRBV10-2; J: TRBJ2-2; D: -; size: -; DNA: TGCGCCAGCAGTACGGGGGTCGGGGAGCTGTTTTTT; CDR3: CASSTGVGELFF
V: TRBV15; J: TRBJ2-5; D: -; size: -; DNA: TGTGCCACCAGCAGAGGTTCGCCGGCGGGCGAGACCCAGTACTTC; CDR3: CATSRGSPAGETQYF
V: TRBV5-1; J: TRBJ2-5; D: -; size: -; DNA: TGCGCCAGCAGCTTGGGAGGCGTTCAAGAGACCCAGTACTTC; CDR3: CASSLGGVQETQYF
V: TRBV5-8; J: TRBJ1-5; D: TRBD1; size: -; DNA: TGTGCCAGCAGCTCGGGGACAGCCATCAATCAGCCCCAGCATTTT; CDR3: CASSSGTAINQPQHF
V: TRBV5-1; J: TRBJ1-1; D: -; size: -; DNA: TGCGCCAGCAGTACTAATTTGGGGAACACTGAAGCTTTCTTT; CDR3: CASSTNLGNTEAFF
V: TRBV6-5; J: TRBJ2-7; D: TRBD2; size: -; DNA: TGTGCCAGCTCCAAAAAAGTGGGGGGGGCCTACGAGCAGTACTTC; CDR3: CASSKKVGGAYEQYF
V: TRBV7-2; J: TRBJ1-1; D: -; size: once; DNA: TGTGCCAGCAGCACAACCAGGAACACTGAAGCTTTCTTT; CDR3: CASSTTRNTEAFF
V: TRBV9; J: TRBJ2-1; D: TRBD2; size: -; DNA: TGTGCCAGCAGCGCAGGACTAGCCCTGAGCTCCTACAATGAGCAGTTCTTC; CDR3: CASSAGLALSSYNEQFF
V: TRBV5-1; J: TRBJ2-2; D: TRBD1; size: -; DNA: TGCGCCAGCAACCTGAGGGGGACAGGGGACACCGGGGAGCTGTTTTTT; CDR3: CASNLRGTGDTGELFF
V: TRBV18; J: TRBJ2-3; D: -; size: -; DNA: TGTGCCAGCTCACCAACGGGAGCCACAGATACGCAGTATTTT; CDR3: CASSPTGATDTQYF
V: TRBV5-1; J: TRBJ2-1; D: TRBD2; size: -; DNA: TGCGCCAGCAGCGCCCAAACTAGCGGGAGGGCCGACAATGAGCAGTTCTTC; CDR3: CASSAQTSGRADNEQFF
V: TRBV30; J: TRBJ2-2; D: -; size: -; DNA: TGTGCCTGGAGTGTACCAGGGCTGAACACCGGGGAGCTGTTTTTT; CDR3: CAWSVPGLNTGELFF
V: TRBV19; J: TRBJ2-3; D: -; size: -; DNA: TGTGCCAGTAGTTTCGGGTACACAGATACGCAGTATTTT; CDR3: CASSFGYTDTQYF
V: TRBV30; J: TRBJ1-5; D: -; size: -; DNA: TGTGCCTGGAGTCCAGGGGCCAATCAGCCCCAGCATTTT; CDR3: CAWSPGANQPQHF
V: TRBV4-3; J: TRBJ2-7; D: TRBD1; size: -; DNA: TGCGCCAGCAGCCATCTCAGGGCAGGGGGCAGGAACGAGCAGTACTTC; CDR3: CASSHLRAGGRNEQYF
V: TRBV5-1; J: TRBJ2-3; D: -; size: -; DNA: TGCGCCAGCAGCGTGGGACAAGGTTTAAGTTTGGATACGCAGTATTTT; CDR3: CASSVGQGLSLDTQYF
V: TRBV2; J: TRBJ2-7; D: TRBD2; size: -; DNA: TGTGCCAGCAGCCGTTTAGGACTAGCGGGAGGGTCGACCTACGAGCAGTACTTC; CDR3: CASSRLGLAGGSTYEQYF
V: TRBV7-2; J: TRBJ1-2; D: -; size: -; DNA: TGTGCCAGCAGCCTCTCGGCGGGCGATCCCTATGGCTACACCTTC; CDR3: CASSLSAGDPYGYTF
V: TRBV30; J: TRBJ1-1; D: -; size: -; DNA: TGTGGGGCGGGAAGCCACAACACTGAAGCTTTCTTT; CDR3: CGAGSHNTEAFF
V: TRBV30; J: TRBJ1-5; D: -; size: -; DNA: TGTGCCTGGGATCAGGGTAACAATCAGCCCCAGCATTTT; CDR3: CAWDQGNNQPQHF
V: TRBV6-6; J: TRBJ1-5; D: -; size: -; DNA: TGTGCCTGTAGCGTAAGTAGCAATCAGCCCCAGCATTTT; CDR3: CACSVSSNQPQHF
V: TRBV5-6; J: TRBJ1-2; D: TRBD1; size: -; DNA: TGTGCCAGCAGAAGAGGACAGGGGGGCTATGGCTACACCTTC; CDR3: CASRRGQGGYGYTF
V: TRBV6-5; J: TRBJ2-7; D: TRBD2; size: -; DNA: TGTGCCAGCAGGCGGACTAGCGGGGACTCCTACGAGCAGTACTTC; CDR3: CASRRTSGDSYEQYF
V: TRBV29-1; J: TRBJ1-2; D: -; size: -; DNA: TGCAGCGTTGAGGGCACAGATAACTATGGCTACACCTTC; CDR3: CSVEGTDNYGYTF